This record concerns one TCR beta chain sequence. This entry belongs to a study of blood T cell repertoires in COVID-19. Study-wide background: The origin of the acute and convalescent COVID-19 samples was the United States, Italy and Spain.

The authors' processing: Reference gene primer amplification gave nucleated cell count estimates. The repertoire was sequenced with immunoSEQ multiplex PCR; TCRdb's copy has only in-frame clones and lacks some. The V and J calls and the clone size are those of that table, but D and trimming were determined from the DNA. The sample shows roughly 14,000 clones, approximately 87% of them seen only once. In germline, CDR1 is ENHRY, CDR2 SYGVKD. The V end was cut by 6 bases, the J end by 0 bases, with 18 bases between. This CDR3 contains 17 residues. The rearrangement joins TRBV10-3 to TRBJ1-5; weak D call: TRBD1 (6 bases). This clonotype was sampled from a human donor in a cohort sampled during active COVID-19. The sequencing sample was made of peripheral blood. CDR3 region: CAIRTGQQLYSNQPQHF. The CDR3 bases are TGTGCCATCAGAACAGGACAGCAACTTTATAGCAATCAGCCCCAGCATTTT.